Each of the 2 T cell receptor beta chains below was sequenced from the same sample in a study of shared clonotypes between healthy human individuals. Profiled with immunoSEQ multiplex PCR; TCRdb holds only in-frame clones, not every one. The table shows about 380,000 clones, with about 96% occurring only once. Sequencing was carried out using memory CD8+ T cells sorted from blood. As for subset: CD45RO+ cells pooled with CCR7-negative TemRA cells. These TCRs come from a man in his thirties or forties in good health.

CDR3 in DNA: TGTGCCAGCAGCTTAGGCAGGGGGGACACCGGGGAGCTGTTTTTT. It encodes CASSLGRGDTGELFF. The gene calls are TRBV5-4 and TRBJ2-2; TRBD1 is a possible D gene (7 bases). The germline gives CDR1 SGHNT, CDR2 YYREEE (reference sequence). This CDR3 region has 15 residues. The germline V and J ends were trimmed by 2 bases and 3 bases, with 11 bases remaining between them.

The CDR3 here is CASSLYFSGTSSYNEQFF. CDR3 coding DNA: TGTGCCAGCTCATTGTATTTTTCCGGGACTAGCTCCTACAATGAGCAGTTCTTC. V usage is TRBV18 and J usage is TRBJ2-1; 8 bases agree with TRBD2. The length of the CDR3 is 18 residues. The J segment lost 0 bases and the V segment lost 5 bases, leaving 12 bases of the junction unmatched. Germline loops: CDR1 KGHSH, CDR2 LQKENI.